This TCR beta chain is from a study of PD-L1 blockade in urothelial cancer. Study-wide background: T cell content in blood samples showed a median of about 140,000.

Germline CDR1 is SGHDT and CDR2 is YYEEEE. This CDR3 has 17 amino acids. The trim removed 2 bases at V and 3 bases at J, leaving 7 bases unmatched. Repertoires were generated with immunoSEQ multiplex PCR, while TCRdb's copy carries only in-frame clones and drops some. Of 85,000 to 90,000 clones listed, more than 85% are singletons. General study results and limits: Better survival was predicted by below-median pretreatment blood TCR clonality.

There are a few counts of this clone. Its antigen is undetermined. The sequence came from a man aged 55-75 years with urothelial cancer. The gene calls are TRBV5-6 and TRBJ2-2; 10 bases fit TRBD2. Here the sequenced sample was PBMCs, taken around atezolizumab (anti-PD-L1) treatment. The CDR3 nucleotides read TGTGCCAGCAGCTTTGGGCTAGCGGGGGTGTACACCGGGGAGCTGTTTTTT. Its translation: CASSFGLAGVYTGELFF.